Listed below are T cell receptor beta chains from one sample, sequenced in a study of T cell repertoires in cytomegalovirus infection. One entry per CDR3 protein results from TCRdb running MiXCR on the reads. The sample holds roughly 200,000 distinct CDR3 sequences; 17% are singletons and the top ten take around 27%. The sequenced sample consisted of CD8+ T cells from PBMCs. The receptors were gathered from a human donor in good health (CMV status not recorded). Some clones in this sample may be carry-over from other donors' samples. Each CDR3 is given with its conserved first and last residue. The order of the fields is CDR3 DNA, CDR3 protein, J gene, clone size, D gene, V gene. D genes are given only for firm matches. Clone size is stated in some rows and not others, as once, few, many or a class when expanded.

TGTGCCAGCAGCTACAGTACAGGGACAGATAATTCACCCCTCCACTTT	CASSYSTGTDNSPLHF	TRBJ1-6	-	TRBD1	TRBV7-2
TGCGCCAGCAGCTTGGTACGGGGGGAGTTGCGGGATTCACCCCTCCACTTT	CASSLVRGELRDSPLHF	TRBJ1-6	once	-	TRBV5-1
TGTGCCAGCAGTCCCTGGGCAGCCTCCTACGAGCAGTACTTC	CASSPWAASYEQYF	TRBJ2-7	once	-	TRBV28
TGTGCCAGCAGTACCGGACTAGCGGGGGGGCGGAACACCGGGGAGCTGTTTTTT	CASSTGLAGGRNTGELFF	TRBJ2-2	few	TRBD2	TRBV6-1
TGTGCCAGCAGTTTCTATGGGTCTCGTGGGGACACTGAAGCTTTCTTT	CASSFYGSRGDTEAFF	TRBJ1-1	few	-	TRBV28
TGTGCCAGTAGTAACCTAGGATCCAACTATGGCTACACCTTC	CASSNLGSNYGYTF	TRBJ1-2	-	-	TRBV19
TGCAGTGCTAATGACAGGATTCCCTACGAGCAGTACTTC	CSANDRIPYEQYF	TRBJ2-7	few	-	TRBV20-1
TGCGCCAGCAGCCAAGTAGCAGGGGGGAATCAGCCCCAGCATTTT	CASSQVAGGNQPQHF	TRBJ1-5	many	TRBD1	TRBV4-1
TGTGCCAGCAGTCACGGGGGAGGTAATGAGCAGTTCTTC	CASSHGGGNEQFF	TRBJ2-1	few	-	TRBV28
TGTGCCAGCAGCTTAGCAGAGGGGGCGGCCTTCTACAATGAGCAGTTCTTC	CASSLAEGAAFYNEQFF	TRBJ2-1	few	TRBD1	TRBV7-6
TGTGCCAGCAGTAATTCGGGGCAGATGAACACTGAAGCTTTCTTT	CASSNSGQMNTEAFF	TRBJ1-1	few	-	TRBV7-6
TGTGCCACCAGGGGAAAGGACACCGGGGAGCTGTTTTTT	CATRGKDTGELFF	TRBJ2-2	few	-	TRBV24-1
TGTGCCAGCAGCGTGGGACCTCATGAGCAGTTCTTC	CASSVGPHEQFF	TRBJ2-1	few	-	TRBV7-8
TGTGCCAGCAGCCTTCAGACAGGGGGCATAGTCCAGCCCCAGCATTTT	CASSLQTGGIVQPQHF	TRBJ1-5	-	TRBD1	TRBV7-9
TGCGCCAGCAGCCAAGAGGCGGACTACTATGGCTACACCTTC	CASSQEADYYGYTF	TRBJ1-2	few	-	TRBV4-3
TGTGCCAGCAGCTCTGGAGTTGGCACTGAAGCTTTCTTT	CASSSGVGTEAFF	TRBJ1-1	many	-	TRBV7-8
TGCGCCAGCAGCCAAGAGAACAGGGGTGCCGAGCAGTACTTC	CASSQENRGAEQYF	TRBJ2-7	-	TRBD1	TRBV4-1
TGTGCCAGCATCTCCGGGACAGGGTTTTCCTACAATGAGCAGTTCTTC	CASISGTGFSYNEQFF	TRBJ2-1	few	TRBD1	TRBV28
TGTGCCAGCAGTTCCTCGAGAGGGGGCTACTACGAGCAGTACTTC	CASSSSRGGYYEQYF	TRBJ2-7	few	TRBD1	TRBV6-6
TGTGCCAGCAGTTACTCAGGACAGGGGAGAATAGTTAATCAGCCCCAGCATTTT	CASSYSGQGRIVNQPQHF	TRBJ1-5	-	TRBD1	TRBV6-2/TRBV6-3
TGTGCCAGCAGTTTCCGGGACAGTGGACTAGCGGGGGGGCCCAGTGAGCAGTACTTC	CASSFRDSGLAGGPSEQYF	TRBJ2-7	few	TRBD2	TRBV28
TGTGCCAGCAGTTACGCCTGGACGGGGAACACTGAAGCTTTCTTT	CASSYAWTGNTEAFF	TRBJ1-1	few	-	TRBV6-2/TRBV6-3
TGTGCCAGTTTGGGGTACAGCAATCAGCCCCAGCATTTT	CASLGYSNQPQHF	TRBJ1-5	few	-	TRBV6-2/TRBV6-3
TGTGCCAGCAGTTCAGGACAGGGAGGAAACATTCAGTACTTC	CASSSGQGGNIQYF	TRBJ2-4	few	TRBD1	TRBV25-1
TGTGCCAGCAGCCTTTCTCCGATGGAAGAGACCCAGTACTTC	CASSLSPMEETQYF	TRBJ2-5	many	-	TRBV7-8
TGTGCCAGCAGCTCCCTTACAGGGGTTCCTTATTCACCCCTCCACTTT	CASSSLTGVPYSPLHF	TRBJ1-6	many	TRBD1	TRBV7-8
TGTGCCAGCTTCGGGACCATGTTTGAAGCTTTCTTT	CASFGTMFEAFF	TRBJ1-1	few	-	TRBV5-6
TGTGCCAGCAGTCTGAGGACGGACTCGAGCACCGGGGAGCTGTTTTTT	CASSLRTDSSTGELFF	TRBJ2-2	few	-	TRBV12-3/TRBV12-4
TGTGCCAGCAGGCCGGGGCCAGCCACGAACCTCATGAACACTGAAGCTTTCTTT	CASRPGPATNLMNTEAFF	TRBJ1-1	once	-	TRBV4-2
TGTGCCAGCAGCAACGACGGAGCCTATGGCTACACCTTC	CASSNDGAYGYTF	TRBJ1-2	-	-	TRBV7-9
TGTGCCAGCAGCTTCGTTGGGGGGGGGCGCGGGACTGAAGCTTTCTTT	CASSFVGGGRGTEAFF	TRBJ1-1	-	-	TRBV5-5
TGTGCCAGCAGCTTAGGACCGGGCGGCGTTGGAAACACCATATATTTT	CASSLGPGGVGNTIYF	TRBJ1-3	few	-	TRBV7-9
TGTGCCAGCAGCCAAGCGGACAGTGTGTATTCACCCCTCCACTTT	CASSQADSVYSPLHF	TRBJ1-6	few	-	TRBV14
TGTGCCAGCGCCTCTTTGGGGGGGCAAGAGACCCAGTACTTC	CASASLGGQETQYF	TRBJ2-5	-	TRBD2	TRBV7-4
TGTGCCAGCAGCTCTACTGTGACAGGGGGCAAGAACTATGGCTACACCTTC	CASSSTVTGGKNYGYTF	TRBJ1-2	few	TRBD1	TRBV7-3
TGTGCCAGCAGGGACGGTTCTAACTATGGCTACACCTTC	CASRDGSNYGYTF	TRBJ1-2	few	-	TRBV27
TGTGCCAGCAGCGCCGATGACGGTTATGCTGAAGCTTTCTTT	CASSADDGYAEAFF	TRBJ1-1	few	-	TRBV9
TGTGCCAGCAGTTCCTTTTCGACTAGCGGGGTGACCGGGGAGCTGTTTTTT	CASSSFSTSGVTGELFF	TRBJ2-2	few	TRBD2	TRBV12-3/TRBV12-4
TGTGCCAGCAGCCCCAAGGACCGCGCTCGGAATGAAAAACTGTTTTTT	CASSPKDRARNEKLFF	TRBJ1-4	-	-	TRBV7-9
TGTGCCAGCAGTTCCCGCCCCCACAGGTGGCTTAGAGATGAGCAGTACTTC	CASSSRPHRWLRDEQYF	TRBJ2-7	-	-	TRBV6-5
TGTGCCACCAGCAGAGTTCGGGAGGCGGGGGCCCAGCATTTT	CATSRVREAGAQHF	TRBJ1-5	-	-	TRBV15
TGTGCCAGCAGCCCCACCCCGTTGTGGGACTCGGCTGCACCTTCGCCCCTCCACTTT	CASSPTPLWDSAAPSPLHF	TRBJ1-6	-	-	TRBV3-1
TGTGCCAGCAGTGCGACTAGCGTCTACGAGCAGTACTTC	CASSATSVYEQYF	TRBJ2-7	-	TRBD2	TRBV12-3/TRBV12-4
TGTGCCAGCAGCACGAGACCTGCAGCGGGATTCACAGATACGCAGTATTTT	CASSTRPAAGFTDTQYF	TRBJ2-3	-	TRBD2	TRBV11-2
TGTGCCAGCAGCGAGGGGGGTAGCAATCAGCCCCAGCATTTT	CASSEGGSNQPQHF	TRBJ1-5	-	-	TRBV7-6